These 27 T cell receptor beta chains were all obtained from the same sample, sequenced in a study of beta chain features in type 1 diabetes. These receptors' targets are unknown. Regarding the study as a whole: Across all four CD4+ subsets, people with type 1 diabetes showed modestly shorter TCRB CDR3s.

Investigators reverse transcribed all isolated RNA, so they sequenced expressed TCRB transcripts. Generated by immunoSEQ multiplex PCR, the TCRdb table keeps only in-frame clones and is missing some. The table shows 500,000 to 650,000 clones, with approximately 13% occurring only once. The material sequenced was naive CD4+ T cells from blood. Receptors were obtained from a man aged 25 to 45 with type 1 diabetes.

The V and J genes are TRBV6-5 and TRBJ2-7; the D gene could be TRBD1 or TRBD2 (6 bases each). Germline V gene sequence: CDR1 MNHEY, CDR2 SVGAGI. Between the trimmed V and J ends, which lost 6 bases and 3 bases, there was a span of 18 bases. The CDR3 has 15 amino acids. CDR3 residues: CASRDGTGALYEQYF. The CDR3 DNA follows: TGTGCCAGCAGGGACGGAACGGGGGCCCTCTACGAGCAGTACTTC.

The rearrangement joins TRBV14 to TRBJ1-2, with D perhaps TRBD1 (5 bases). Germline-derived CDR1 and CDR2 are SGHDN and FVKESK. V was trimmed by 2 bases and J by 7 bases, leaving 11 bases between them. The CDR3 runs 13 residues. The CDR3 nucleotides read TGTGCCAGCAGCCAACAAGGGGCCGGTGGCTACACCTTC. Encoded protein: CASSQQGAGGYTF.

V and J are TRBV6-5 and TRBJ2-7; maybe TRBD1 (6 bases). Germline lookup yields CDR1 MNHEY and CDR2 SVGAGI. There are 15 residues in the CDR3. The V end lost 0 bases, the J end lost 3 bases, and 12 bases lay between the germline ends. The CDR3 is CASSYSKEGGYEQYF. The CDR3 bases are TGTGCCAGCAGTTACTCCAAAGAAGGGGGCTACGAGCAGTACTTC.

J is TRBJ2-1 and V is TRBV5-1, with D perhaps matching TRBD1 (5 bases). Trimming took 0 bases from V and 1 from J, leaving 14 bases between them. The CDR3 contains 17 residues. In germline, CDR1 is SGHRS, CDR2 YFSETQ. The CDR3 spells CASSLASGHNSYNEQFF. The CDR3 DNA reads as TGCGCCAGCAGCTTGGCCTCCGGACACAATTCCTACAATGAGCAGTTCTTC.

This clone showed up just a few times. This chain joins TRBV20-1 and TRBJ1-2; D is unclear. Germline CDR1 reads DFQATT; CDR2 reads SNEGSKA (reference sequence). Between the trimmed V and J ends, which lost 1 base and 12 bases, there was a span of 12 bases. CDR3 size: 11 residues. The CDR3 loop reads CSARGPFLNTF. The CDR3 nucleotides read TGCAGTGCTAGAGGCCCCTTCCTTAACACCTTC.

This clone was detected a few times. The sample has other DNA sequences that encode this CDR3 too. This rearrangement joins TRBV7-9 to TRBJ2-3; the D is unclear. Germline CDR1 and CDR2: SEHNR and FQNEAQ (reference sequence). The CDR3 has 12 residues. V was shortened by 5 bases and J by 4 bases, with 7 bases between the two germline ends. CDR3 residues: CASSLRADTQYF. The CDR3 DNA sequence: TGTGCCAGCAGCCTAAGGGCAGATACGCAGTATTTT.

The chain carries TRBV18 and TRBJ1-4, with D uncertain. The CDR3 covers 15 residues. Germline V gene sequence: CDR1 KGHSH, CDR2 LQKENI. V was trimmed by 0 bases and J by 0 bases, leaving 5 bases between them. CDR3 amino acids: CASSPPSTTNEKLFF. The CDR3 DNA reads as TGTGCCAGCTCACCACCGTCGACAACTAATGAAAAACTGTTTTTT.

This clone was seen a few times. The chain recombines TRBV27 with TRBJ2-7; possible D gene TRBD1, 6 bases. V was pared by 2 bases and J by 0 bases, with 8 bases between. Germline-derived CDR1 and CDR2 are MNHEY and SMNVEV (reference sequence). This CDR3 has 14 residues. CDR3 sequence: CASSLQDSSYEQYF. The CDR3 DNA is TGTGCCAGCAGTTTACAGGACAGCTCCTACGAGCAGTACTTC.

This clone was observed a handful of times. The genes are TRBV30 and TRBJ1-3; D uncertain. V lost 3 bases and J 7 bases, leaving 7 bases between the germline ends. This CDR3 has 11 amino acids. Germline V gene data show CDR1 as GTSNPN and CDR2 as SVGIG (reference sequence). The CDR3 is CAWRTANTIYF. The CDR3 bases are TGTGCCTGGAGGACGGCTAACACCATATATTTT.

V gene TRBV7-9 combines with J gene TRBJ1-4; D is unclear. CDR1 SEHNR and CDR2 FQNEAQ come from the germline V gene (reference sequence). CDR3 length: 13 residues. Trimming pared 2 bases from V and 5 bases from J, leaving 6 bases between. This CDR3 is CASSLRSNEKLFF. The CDR3 region has the DNA TGTGCCAGCAGCTTACGGTCGAATGAAAAACTGTTTTTT.

This clone turned up a few times. The V call is TRBV16, the J call TRBJ1-2, with TRBD1 identical over 9 bases. Germline CDR1 reads KGHSY; CDR2 reads FQNENV. V was clipped by 6 bases and J by 2 bases; unmatched bases: 10. The CDR3 is made up of 16 amino acids. CDR3: CASSPRRDRVNYGYTF. The CDR3 DNA reads TGTGCCAGCAGTCCAAGGCGGGACAGGGTGAACTATGGCTACACCTTC.

This clone was counted only a few times. CDR3 in DNA: TGCGCCAGCAGCCGCTATGGACAGGCAGCGAACACCGGGGAGCTGTTTTTT. Its translation: CASSRYGQAANTGELFF. The chain combines TRBV5-1 with TRBJ2-2, with 7 nucleotides matching TRBD1. Per germline, CDR1 SGHRS and CDR2 YFSETQ. The CDR3 consists of 17 residues. V lost 4 bases, J lost 0 bases, and 9 bases stayed unmatched.

The chain uses TRBV5-4 and TRBJ2-5, with D possibly called TRBD1 or TRBD2 (5 bases each). Germline CDR1 and CDR2: SGHNT and YYREEE (reference sequence). The CDR3 consists of 15 residues. V shed 1 base and J shed 5 bases, with 15 bases lying between them. CDR3 DNA sequence: TGTGCCAGCAGCTTGACGTGGGGCTCGGGGGAGACCCAGTACTTC. As protein: CASSLTWGSGETQYF.

This clone was seen only a few times. V is TRBV7-9 and J is TRBJ1-6; D gene uncertain. V was shortened by 0 bases and J by 10 bases, with 19 bases between the two germline ends. The CDR3 is 17 residues long. Germline assignment: CDR1 SEHNR and CDR2 FQNEAQ (reference sequence). CDR3 in DNA: TGTGCCAGCAGCTTAGCGGGAGAAGGCCGCTCTATGTCACCCCTCCACTTT. Translating it yields CASSLAGEGRSMSPLHF.

V usage is TRBV4-3 and J usage is TRBJ1-4, with 9 positions matching TRBD1. The junction had 1 base not matched to a gene; V was cut back by 3 bases and J by 2 bases. This CDR3 is built from 15 residues. Germline V gene lookup returns CDR1 LGHNA and CDR2 YSLEER. CDR3 residues: CASSQGQGTNEKLFF. Written as DNA, the CDR3 is TGCGCCAGCAGCCAGGGACAGGGCACTAATGAAAAACTGTTTTTT.

This clone was seen only a few times. The rearrangement uses TRBV25-1 and TRBJ2-3; possible D gene TRBD2, 6 bases. CDR1 MGHDK and CDR2 SYGVNS come from the germline V gene. The CDR3 contains 15 residues. V dropped 7 bases and J dropped 0 bases, with 14 bases sitting between them. The CDR3 reads CASTRAGLSTDTQYF. The DNA for the CDR3 is TGTGCCAGCACCAGAGCGGGCCTTAGCACAGATACGCAGTATTTT.

A few counts support this clone. The chain uses TRBV28 and TRBJ2-7; D possibly corresponds to TRBD2 (6 bases). V lost 6 bases and J lost 0, with 12 bases in between. Germline values: CDR1 MDHEN, CDR2 SYDVKM. The CDR3 loop spans 14 amino acids. For the CDR3, the DNA is TGTGCCAGCAGCCCTGGAGGGGTCTCCTACGAGCAGTACTTC. Residues: CASSPGGVSYEQYF.

The chain couples TRBV7-2 to TRBJ2-7; TRBD1 agrees at 9 bases. Germline CDR1 and CDR2: SGHTA and FQGNSA. The CDR3 contains 15 residues. Germline trimming cut 1 base from V and 5 bases from J; bases unmatched to any gene: 6. The CDR3 DNA reads as TGTGCCAGCAGCTTAGGGACAGGGGCTAGCAACGAGCAGTACTTC. It specifies CASSLGTGASNEQYF.

This clone was seen a few times. The gene calls are TRBV7-2 and TRBJ2-3; TRBD2 matches at 8 bases. Per the germline V gene, CDR1 is SGHTA and CDR2 is FQGNSA. The trim removed 4 bases at V and 3 bases at J, leaving 9 bases unmatched. This CDR3 has 16 residues. The CDR3: CASSSLPAGGTDTQYF. The DNA of the CDR3 is TGTGCCAGCAGCTCCCTTCCGGCGGGGGGAACAGATACGCAGTATTTT.

This clone has a handful of counts. The chain carries TRBV29-1 and TRBJ2-5, with D maybe TRBD1 (6 bases). Germline assignment: CDR1 SQVTM and CDR2 ANQGSEA. This CDR3 region has 12 residues. Trimming removed 5 bases from V and 4 bases from J, with 11 bases in between. This chain's CDR3 is CSVFRGGETQYF. CDR3 nucleotide sequence: TGCAGCGTTTTCCGAGGGGGAGAGACCCAGTACTTC. The entire variable domain, with the rest obtained from reference TRBV29-1 and TRBJ2-5, is as follows: SAVISQKPSRDICQRGTSLTIQCQVDSQVTMMFWYRQQPGQSLTLIATANQGSEATYESGFVIDKFPISRPNLTFSTLTVSNMSPEDSSIYLCSVFRGGETQYFGPGTRLLVL.

The CDR3 bases are TGCGCCAGCAGCTTGGACAGGCAGTACGAGCAGTACTTC. This codes for CASSLDRQYEQYF. The genes are TRBV5-1 and TRBJ2-7, with D possibly being TRBD1 (5 bases). This CDR3 is built from 13 residues. Trimming took 0 bases from V and 4 from J, leaving 8 bases between them. CDR1 SGHRS and CDR2 YFSETQ come from the germline V gene. Based on the CDR3 plus reference TRBV5-1 and TRBJ2-7, the full variable domain is KAGVTQTPRYLIKTRGQQVTLSCSPISGHRSVSWYQQTPGQGLQFLFEYFSETQRNKGNFPGRFSGRQFSNSRSEMNVSTLELGDSALYLCASSLDRQYEQYFGPGTRLTVT.

This clone was seen a few times. The V gene is TRBV5-1, the J gene TRBJ2-1, with D unresolved. Germline CDR1 reads SGHRS; CDR2 reads YFSETQ. The CDR3 is made up of 15 amino acids. Between the trimmed V and J ends, which lost 3 bases and 6 bases, there was a span of 16 bases. The CDR3, as DNA: TGCGCCAGCAGCTACAAGCCGGGCCCCGGCAATGAGCAGTTCTTC. It is translated as CASSYKPGPGNEQFF.

This rearrangement joins TRBV19 to TRBJ1-6; 7 bases map to TRBD1. J was trimmed by 6 bases and V by 3 bases; bases with no gene match: 5. The CDR3 is 15 amino acids. CDR1 and CDR2 (germline): LNHDA, SQIVND (reference sequence). The CDR3 DNA follows: TGTGCCAGTAGTATCCAGGGGGACAGTAATTCACCCCTCCACTTT. Translating it yields CASSIQGDSNSPLHF.

This clone was observed a few times. The chain joins TRBV13 to TRBJ2-7; D may match TRBD1 or TRBD2 (5 bases each). The CDR3 has 15 amino acids. V lost 1 base and J 3 bases, leaving 13 bases between the germline ends. Germline values: CDR1 PRHDT, CDR2 FYEKMQ (reference sequence). CDR3 protein: CASSLAGRALYEQYF. The CDR3 DNA reads as TGTGCCAGCAGCTTAGCGGGGCGGGCTCTCTACGAGCAGTACTTC.

This clone was seen a handful of times. The CDR3: CASSFRDSGANVLTF. CDR3 coding DNA: TGTGCCAGCAGCTTCAGGGACTCTGGGGCCAACGTCCTGACTTTC. This chain connects TRBV5-6 to TRBJ2-6; a weak D match, TRBD1 (5 bases). V was shortened by 2 bases and J by 0 bases, with 6 bases between the two germline ends. Germline CDR1 reads SGHDT; CDR2 reads YYEEEE. The CDR3 has 15 amino acids.

This clone turned up a few times. This chain links TRBV7-3 with TRBJ1-2; D gene ambiguous. This CDR3 contains 15 residues. In germline, CDR1 is SGHTA, CDR2 FQGTGA. V gave up 2 bases and J gave up 10 bases, with 20 bases separating them. CDR3 region: CASSLGAPLLRDYTF. CDR3 coding DNA: TGTGCCAGCAGCTTAGGCGCGCCTCTCCTAAGAGACTACACCTTC.

This chain uses TRBV6-6 with TRBJ2-7; 14 bases line up with TRBD2. Trimming took 8 bases from V and 7 from J; bases not matched to a gene: 4. The CDR3 sequence is 13 residues long. The germline V gene encodes CDR1 MNHNY and CDR2 SVGAGI (reference sequence). CDR3 loop: CASGLAGGSEQYF. As DNA, the CDR3 is TGTGCCAGCGGACTAGCGGGGGGATCTGAGCAGTACTTC.